This entry features one T cell receptor (beta chain) sequence. At the DNA level, this CDR3 is encoded by other sequences in the same sample as well. Germline V CDR1 and CDR2: SEHNR, FQNEAQ (reference sequence). The V gene lost 5 bases and the J gene lost 7 bases, with 11 bases spanning the gap. The CDR3 loop spans 13 amino acids. Clones were sequenced by immunoSEQ multiplex PCR, and TCRdb holds only the in-frame ones, with some missing. The repertoire has 150,000 or so clones, 85% to 95% of them found once; the top ten carry 11% to 15%. The data were taken from a study of control samples from healthy donors and cancer patients.

The chain combines TRBV7-9 with TRBJ2-2; D unresolved. The specimen sequenced was PBMCs. The receptor's source is a man in his 60s with colorectal cancer. CDR3 region: CASSQTFGGELFF. For the CDR3, the DNA is TGTGCCAGCAGCCAGACATTTGGCGGGGAGCTGTTTTTT.